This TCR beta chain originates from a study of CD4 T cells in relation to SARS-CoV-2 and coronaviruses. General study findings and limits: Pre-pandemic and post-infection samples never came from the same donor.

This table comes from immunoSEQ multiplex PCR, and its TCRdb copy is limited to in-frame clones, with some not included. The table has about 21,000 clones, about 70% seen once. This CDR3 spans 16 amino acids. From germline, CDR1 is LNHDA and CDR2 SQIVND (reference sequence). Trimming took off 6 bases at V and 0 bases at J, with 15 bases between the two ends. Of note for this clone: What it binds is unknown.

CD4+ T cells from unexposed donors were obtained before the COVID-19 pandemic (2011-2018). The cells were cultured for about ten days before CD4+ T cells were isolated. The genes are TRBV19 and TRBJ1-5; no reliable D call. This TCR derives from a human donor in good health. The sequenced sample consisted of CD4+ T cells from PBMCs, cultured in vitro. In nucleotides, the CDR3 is TGTGCCAGTAGAGGTTTACACCTATATAGCAATCAGCCCCAGCATTTT. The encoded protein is CASRGLHLYSNQPQHF.